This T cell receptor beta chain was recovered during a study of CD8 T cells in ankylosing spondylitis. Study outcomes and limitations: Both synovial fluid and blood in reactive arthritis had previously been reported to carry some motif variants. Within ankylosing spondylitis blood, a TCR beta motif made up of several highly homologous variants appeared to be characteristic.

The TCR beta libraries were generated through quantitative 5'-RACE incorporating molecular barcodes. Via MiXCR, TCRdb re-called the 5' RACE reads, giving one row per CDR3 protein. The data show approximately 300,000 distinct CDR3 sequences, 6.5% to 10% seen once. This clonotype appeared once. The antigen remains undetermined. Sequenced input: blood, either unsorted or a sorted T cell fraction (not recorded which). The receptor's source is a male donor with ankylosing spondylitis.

The CDR3 DNA reads as TGCGCCAGCAGCTTCTTTTTGGCGGGAGAGGGCGAGCAGTACTTC. Translated, it gives CASSFFLAGEGEQYF. The J gene is TRBJ2-7, the V gene TRBV5-1; 7 nucleotides line up with TRBD2. V shed 2 bases and J 6 bases; nucleotides not matched to a gene: 11. This CDR3 contains 15 residues. Germline V gives CDR1 SGHRS, CDR2 YFSETQ. Using reference TRBV5-1 and TRBJ2-7 for the parts outside the CDR3, the full variable domain is KAGVTQTPRYLIKTRGQQVTLSCSPISGHRSVSWYQQTPGQGLQFLFEYFSETQRNKGNFPGRFSGRQFSNSRSEMNVSTLELGDSALYLCASSFFLAGEGEQYFGPGTRLTVT.